The next 30 T cell receptor beta chains were all read from a single sample in a study of identical twins. MiXCR was run by TCRdb on the 5' RACE reads, yielding one entry per CDR3 protein. This table has about 220,000 distinct CDR3 sequences, 7.5% appearing once. These same records also appear under a second study, on yellow fever vaccine responses in identical twins.

Sequenced: CD8+ T cells sorted from blood. The receptor source for this set is a woman aged 18-29 years in good health.

This clonotype has a count of ten or more. The CDR3 nucleotides are TGTGCCAGCAGTTACGGGACAGGGTGGGGCTACACCTTC. It encodes CASSYGTGWGYTF. The genes are TRBV6-5 and TRBJ1-2, with TRBD1 identical over 9 bases. V shed 2 bases, J shed 8 bases, and the junction held 3 bases outside the gene matches. The germline CDR1 and CDR2 sequences are MNHEY and SVGAGI. The CDR3 contains 13 residues.

In this sample, this clonotype turned up many times. V and J are TRBV2 and TRBJ2-2; a weak D match, TRBD1 (5 bases). The CDR3 runs 14 residues. Germline CDR1 SNHLY, CDR2 FYNNEI. V gave up 7 bases and J gave up 0 bases, with 9 bases separating them. CDR3 nucleotide sequence: TGTGCCAGCACTTCAGGGTCGAACACCGGGGAGCTGTTTTTT. This translates into CASTSGSNTGELFF.

In this sample, this clonotype turned up a few times. CDR3 protein: CASSVEGSTSYEQYF. DNA for the CDR3: TGTGCCAGCAGCGTAGAGGGTAGCACCTCCTACGAGCAGTACTTC. This chain connects TRBV9 to TRBJ2-7; D ambiguous. Trimming pared 0 bases from V and 0 bases from J, leaving 10 bases between. The germline V gene has CDR1 SGDLS and CDR2 YYNGEE. This CDR3 region has 15 residues.

This clonotype was detected ten times or more. This chain uses TRBV29-1 with TRBJ2-2; the D is unclear. The germline V and J ends were trimmed by 5 bases and 9 bases, with 16 bases remaining between them. CDR1 and CDR2 from the germline V gene are SQVTM and ANQGSEA. The CDR3 runs to 13 residues. CDR3 DNA sequence: TGCAGCGTTCACTCCCCTGTTACAAGGGAGCTGTTTTTT. It translates to CSVHSPVTRELFF.

This clonotype appeared a few times. The chain recombines TRBV15 with TRBJ2-7; weak D call: TRBD2 (5 bases). Per germline, CDR1 LNHNV and CDR2 YYDKDF (reference sequence). This CDR3 has 14 residues. Trimming shortened V by 1 base and J by 6 bases, and 13 bases separated the two germline ends. The CDR3 is CATSRGGGRFEQYV. CDR3 DNA sequence: TGTGCCACCAGCAGAGGAGGAGGACGTTTCGAGCAGTACGTC.

Many counts were recorded for this clonotype. The gene calls are TRBV3-1 and TRBJ2-1, with TRBD2 matching over 10 bases. This CDR3 has 16 residues. Germline V lookup: CDR1 LGHDT, CDR2 YNNKEL (reference sequence). Unmatched junction bases numbered 9, after V lost 2 bases and J lost 8 bases. The CDR3 protein is CASSQIAGGGNHEQFF. In DNA form, the CDR3 reads TGTGCCAGCAGCCAAATAGCGGGGGGAGGGAACCATGAGCAGTTCTTC.

In this sample, this clonotype turned up a few times. The gene calls are TRBV6-5 and TRBJ2-7; possibly TRBD2 for D (6 bases). The CDR3 length is 13 residues. V was shortened by 0 bases and J by 6 bases, with 9 bases between the two germline ends. Per the germline V gene, CDR1 is MNHEY and CDR2 is SVGAGI. The CDR3 bases are TGTGCCAGCAGTTACTCTGGAGGGGCCGAGCAGTACGTC. Translated, it gives CASSYSGGAEQYV.

In the case of this clonotype: A much larger clone differs by one base, so this may be a read error. The chain recombines TRBV15 with TRBJ2-1; 11 nucleotides agree with TRBD2. Germline V gene data show CDR1 as LNHNV and CDR2 as YYDKDF (reference sequence). The CDR3 length is 16 residues. DNA of the CDR3: TGTGCCACCCGCAGAGGAACTAGCGGGAGTCTCCATGAGCAGTTCTTC. This sequence encodes CATRRGTSGSLHEQFF.

This rearrangement joins TRBV7-7 to TRBJ2-1, with 14 bases fitting TRBD2. The CDR3 runs 17 residues. Germline loops: CDR1 SSHAT, CDR2 FNYEAQ (reference sequence). Trimming took 5 bases from V and 7 from J; bases not matched to a gene: 10. The CDR3 sequence: CASSTGSTSGGGNEQFF. CDR3 sequence (DNA): TGTGCCAGCAGCACCGGATCGACTAGCGGGGGGGGTAATGAGCAGTTCTTC.

Ten or more counts support this clonotype. The chain joins TRBV5-1 to TRBJ2-3, with TRBD1 matching over 7 bases. Germline V CDR1 and CDR2: SGHRS, YFSETQ. This CDR3 is 15 amino acids long. Unmatched junction bases numbered 8, after V lost 4 bases and J lost 3 bases. DNA for the CDR3: TGCGCCAGCAGCCCCTCGACAGGGTGGACAGATACGCAGTATTTT. It codes for CASSPSTGWTDTQYF.

The chain has TRBV12-3 or TRBV12-4 and TRBJ2-1; maybe TRBD1 (5 bases). The germline V and J ends were trimmed by 4 bases and 8 bases, with 15 bases remaining between them. The CDR3 is 14 amino acids. In DNA, the CDR3 is TGTGCCAGCAGTTCCTATGACAGAGTTCATGAGCAGTTCTTC. This sequence encodes CASSSYDRVHEQFF.

The J gene is TRBJ2-3, the V gene TRBV7-7; no clear D gene. V lost 5 bases, J lost 2 bases, and 14 bases lay in between. The CDR3 is 15 amino acids. Germline CDR1 SSHAT, CDR2 FNYEAQ (reference sequence). The CDR3 is CASSPISVLTDTQYF. CDR3 in DNA: TGTGCCAGCAGCCCAATCAGCGTCCTCACAGATACGCAGTATTTT.

This clonotype was recorded many times. The chain couples TRBV5-1 to TRBJ2-3; TRBD2 is a possible D gene (5 bases). The germline V and J ends were trimmed by 1 base and 5 bases, with 8 bases remaining between them. This CDR3 has 13 amino acids. Germline V gene data show CDR1 as SGHRS and CDR2 as YFSETQ. The DNA of the CDR3 is TGCGCCAGCAGCTTGACCCGGGGAGATACGCAGTATTTT. Amino acid sequence: CASSLTRGDTQYF.

In its sample, this clonotype was seen many times. The V gene is TRBV12-3 or TRBV12-4, the J gene TRBJ2-5; 11 bases align to TRBD2. This CDR3 has 16 amino acids. Unmatched junction bases numbered 7, after V lost 3 bases and J lost 4 bases. CDR3 sequence: CASSLSGSGRGETQYF. CDR3 nucleotides: TGTGCCAGCAGTTTGTCGGGTAGCGGGAGGGGAGAGACCCAGTACTTC.

The chain employs TRBV20-1 and TRBJ2-1; 9 nucleotides agree with TRBD2. CDR3 length: 16 residues. Trimming cost V 0 bases and J 4 bases; bases outside gene matches: 7. Germline CDR1 and CDR2: DFQATT and SNEGSKA (reference sequence). The CDR3 nucleotides are TGCAGTGCTAGAGATGCGGCGGGAGGGGTATACAATGAGCAGTTCTTC. This gives the protein CSARDAAGGVYNEQFF.

This clonotype was detected many times. The rearrangement joins TRBV4-1 to TRBJ1-4; 10 bases are shared with TRBD1. The V segment lost 4 bases and the J segment 7 bases; nucleotides outside the gene matches: 12. There are 17 residues in the CDR3. Germline V lookup: CDR1 MGHRA, CDR2 YSYEKL. The CDR3 DNA is TGCGCCAGCAGCCGAGAGATCGATTGGACAGGGGGTGAAAAACTGTTTTTT. Protein product: CASSREIDWTGGEKLFF.

This clonotype was observed at least ten times. V is TRBV28 and J is TRBJ2-7; 8 bases agree with TRBD2. CDR3 length: 16 residues. Germline-derived CDR1 and CDR2 are MDHEN and SYDVKM. With V trimmed by 1 base and J by 5 bases, 10 bases remained unmatched. The CDR3 protein is CASSLLGQREFHEQYF. Here the CDR3 DNA reads TGTGCCAGCAGTTTATTGGGCCAGCGGGAGTTCCACGAGCAGTACTTC.

The chain is built from TRBV29-1 and TRBJ2-7, with 9 bases identical to TRBD1. The CDR3 is made up of 17 amino acids. Trimming removed 0 bases from V and 3 bases from J; junction bases left unmatched: 12. Germline CDR1 and CDR2: SQVTM and ANQGSEA. Written as DNA, the CDR3 is TGCAGCGTTGAAGATGTTGTCAGGACAGGGGACGTCTACGAGCAGTACTTC. Its translation is CSVEDVVRTGDVYEQYF.

This clonotype was seen repeatedly, ten times or more. This chain uses TRBV7-9 with TRBJ2-1; D is unresolved. This CDR3 has 13 amino acids. The germline gives CDR1 SEHNR, CDR2 FQNEAQ (reference sequence). V lost 6 bases to trimming and J lost 8 bases, with 14 bases between them. The DNA of the CDR3 is TGTGCCAGCAGTCCTCCCCCGTTGGATGAGCAGTTCTTC. Protein: CASSPPPLDEQFF.

This clonotype was observed many times. The rearrangement uses TRBV20-1 and TRBJ2-1, with TRBD2 identical over 12 bases. This CDR3 is 15 amino acids long. V shed 7 bases and J 3 bases; nucleotides not matched to a gene: 7. Germline V gene lookup returns CDR1 DFQATT and CDR2 SNEGSKA (reference sequence). CDR3 protein: CSGETSGSLYNEQFF. The CDR3 DNA is TGCAGTGGCGAGACTAGCGGGAGTCTCTACAATGAGCAGTTCTTC.

This clonotype has ten or more counts. The chain carries TRBV12-3 or TRBV12-4 and TRBJ2-7; D is undetermined. This CDR3 comprises 12 residues. Trimming cost V 3 bases and J 6 bases, with 9 bases left between them. The CDR3 loop is CASSFTSREQYF. DNA for the CDR3: TGTGCCAGCAGTTTTACCTCGCGCGAGCAGTACTTC.

The chain uses TRBV27 and TRBJ2-7; 7 nucleotides match TRBD2. With 0 bases clipped from V and 5 bases from J, the junction kept 7 bases outside the gene matches. Germline V gene sequence: CDR1 MNHEY, CDR2 SMNVEV (reference sequence). The CDR3 runs 15 residues. The CDR3 DNA reads as TGTGCCAGCAGTTTATCTGCTTCGGGGGGAGACGAGCAGTACTTC. It yields the protein CASSLSASGGDEQYF.

This clonotype was seen a few times. The chain is built from TRBV13 and TRBJ2-5; unclear D gene. With 4 bases removed from V and 5 bases from J, the gap between germline ends came to 20 bases. The germline V gene encodes CDR1 PRHDT and CDR2 FYEKMQ (reference sequence). This CDR3 has 16 residues. As DNA, the CDR3 is TGTGCCAGCAGCTCTCGCGGACCCTCTGTTCAGGAGACCCAGTACTTC. Amino acids: CASSSRGPSVQETQYF.

This clonotype has ten or more counts. This chain links TRBV29-1 with TRBJ1-1; D gene unclear. Germline lookup yields CDR1 SQVTM and CDR2 ANQGSEA. V lost 7 bases and J lost 0, with 3 bases in between. The CDR3 consists of 10 residues. The CDR3 loop is CSALNTEAFF. In nucleotides, the CDR3 is TGCAGCGCCCTGAACACTGAAGCTTTCTTT. The full variable domain, its missing parts supplied by reference TRBV29-1 and TRBJ1-1, is SAVISQKPSRDICQRGTSLTIQCQVDSQVTMMFWYRQQPGQSLTLIATANQGSEATYESGFVIDKFPISRPNLTFSTLTVSNMSPEDSSIYLCSALNTEAFFGQGTRLTVV.

About this clonotype itself: One end of the junction varies from germline; a read error may be responsible. V usage is TRBV7-2 and J usage is TRBJ2-1, with D possibly TRBD1 on 5 matching bases. The germline V gene has CDR1 SGHTA and CDR2 FQGNSA. This CDR3 is 12 amino acids long. CDR3 sequence reads: CASSQNHRILVF. CDR3 nucleotide sequence: TGTGCCAGCAGCCAAAACCACAGGATTCTGGTCTTC.

The rearrangement links TRBV15 to TRBJ2-1; maybe TRBD2 (6 bases). CDR1 and CDR2 from the germline V gene are LNHNV and YYDKDF (reference sequence). Trimming removed 5 bases at V and 6 bases at J, with 14 bases between. CDR3 length: 14 amino acids. Here the CDR3 reads CATSLTWGVNEQFF. DNA for the CDR3: TGTGCCACCAGCCTCACGTGGGGGGTCAATGAGCAGTTCTTC.

The V and J genes are TRBV20-1 and TRBJ2-5; 14 bases are a match to TRBD2. Germline V lookup: CDR1 DFQATT, CDR2 SNEGSKA (reference sequence). This CDR3 contains 15 residues. The J segment lost 4 bases and the V segment lost 6 bases, leaving 7 bases of the junction unmatched. The CDR3 DNA is TGCAGTGCCGGACTAGCGGGAGGTTGGGGAGAGACCCAGTACTTC. Protein: CSAGLAGGWGETQYF.

This sequence joins TRBV12-3 or TRBV12-4 and TRBJ1-1; possibly TRBD1 for D (5 bases). The CDR3 consists of 15 residues. Deletions cut 1 base from V and 1 base from J, with 10 bases between. CDR3 residues: CASSLGTTGNTEAFF. The CDR3 DNA follows: TGTGCCAGCAGTTTAGGAACCACAGGGAACACTGAAGCTTTCTTT.

This clonotype was seen repeatedly, ten times or more. This chain links TRBV24-1 with TRBJ2-7, with D unresolved. Germline V CDR1 and CDR2: KGHDR, SFDVKD. The CDR3 is 13 amino acids. Trimming cost V 7 bases and J 3 bases, with 12 bases left between them. For the CDR3, the DNA is TGTGCCACCAGCCCCGCCGTGGGCTACGAGCAGTACTTC. This codes for CATSPAVGYEQYF.

This clonotype has more than one count but fewer than ten. The V gene is TRBV7-8, the J gene TRBJ2-1, with TRBD2 matching 8 bases. In germline, CDR1 is SGHVS, CDR2 FQNEAQ. Trimming cost V 3 bases and J 7 bases; bases outside gene matches: 5. The CDR3 length is 14 residues. CDR3 protein: CASSFSGMVNEQFF. Here the CDR3 DNA reads TGTGCCAGCAGCTTTAGCGGGATGGTGAATGAGCAGTTCTTC. The whole variable domain, filled in from reference TRBV7-8 and TRBJ2-1, reads GAGVSQSPRYKVAKRGQDVALRCDPISGHVSLFWYQQALGQGPEFLTYFQNEAQLDKSGLPSDRFFAERPEGSVSTLKIQRTQQEDSAVYLCASSFSGMVNEQFFGPGTRLTVL.